These 25 T cell receptor beta chains originate from one sample sequenced in a study of blood T cell repertoires in COVID-19. Sequencing used immunoSEQ multiplex PCR; TCRdb keeps in-frame clones, though not all of them. This sample has hundreds of thousands of clones, with about 88% found just once. Specimen: PBMCs or T cells enriched from blood (not recorded which). Receptors originate from a woman younger than 35 who had been exposed to COVID-19.

The chain employs TRBV7-9 and TRBJ2-7; possible D gene TRBD2, 6 bases. The germline V and J ends were trimmed by 0 bases and 0 bases, with 15 bases remaining between them. In germline, CDR1 is SEHNR, CDR2 FQNEAQ (reference sequence). This CDR3 comprises 17 residues. The DNA for the CDR3 is TGTGCCAGCAGCTTAGCGGACCCCGGGACTGCCTCCTACGAGCAGTACTTC. Protein sequence: CASSLADPGTASYEQYF.

This clone came up once. The chain carries TRBV3-1 (or the pseudogene TRBV3-2) and TRBJ2-7; 8 bases line up with TRBD2. Per germline, CDR1 LGHDT and CDR2 YNNKEL (reference sequence). V lost 6 bases to trimming and J lost 5 bases; unmatched junction nucleotides: 12. The CDR3 is made up of 15 amino acids. Here the CDR3 DNA reads TGTGCCAGCAGGCCCCAGGGGCTAGCGGGCGACGAGCAGTACTTC. Translating gives CASRPQGLAGDEQYF.

The chain couples TRBV9 to TRBJ2-1, with 7 nucleotides matching TRBD1. Trimming at V came to 1 base and at J to 2 bases, leaving 3 bases not matched to a gene. There are 15 residues in the CDR3. Germline lookup yields CDR1 SGDLS and CDR2 YYNGEE. CDR3 in amino acids: CASSVSRGPYNEQFF. Written as DNA, the CDR3 is TGTGCCAGCAGCGTATCGAGGGGGCCCTACAATGAGCAGTTCTTC. Complete variable domain (other parts from reference TRBV9 and TRBJ2-1): DSGVTQTPKHLITATGQRVTLRCSPRSGDLSVYWYQQSLDQGLQFLIQYYNGEERAKGNILERFSAQQFPDLHSELNLSSLELGDSALYFCASSVSRGPYNEQFFGPGTRLTVL.

The V gene is TRBV19, the J gene TRBJ2-1; TRBD2 agrees at 7 bases. With V trimmed by 4 bases and J by 0 bases, 9 bases remained unmatched. The CDR3 contains 17 residues. Germline values: CDR1 LNHDA, CDR2 SQIVND (reference sequence). The CDR3 here is CASSKREAHTSYNEQFF. The CDR3 nucleotides are TGTGCCAGTAGTAAACGGGAGGCCCACACCTCCTACAATGAGCAGTTCTTC.

This clone showed up just a few times. The V gene is TRBV2, the J gene TRBJ2-3; 10 bases match TRBD1. Unmatched junction bases numbered 8, after V lost 4 bases and J lost 4 bases. The CDR3 length is 16 residues. The germline V gene encodes CDR1 SNHLY and CDR2 FYNNEI. CDR3 DNA sequence: TGTGCCAGCAGTGTCTCGGCGACAGGGGGCCCAGATACGCAGTATTTT. This encodes CASSVSATGGPDTQYF.

The V gene is TRBV9, the J gene TRBJ2-6; 8 bases fit TRBD1. The V gene end was trimmed by 4 bases and the J gene end by 1 base; junction bases not matched to a gene: 13. This CDR3 comprises 19 residues. CDR1 and CDR2 from the germline V gene are SGDLS and YYNGEE. The chain's CDR3 is CASSQLPEDRASGANVLTF. The CDR3, as DNA: TGTGCCAGCAGCCAACTCCCAGAGGACAGGGCTTCTGGGGCCAACGTCCTGACTTTC. The full variable domain, completed using reference TRBV9 and TRBJ2-6, is DSGVTQTPKHLITATGQRVTLRCSPRSGDLSVYWYQQSLDQGLQFLIQYYNGEERAKGNILERFSAQQFPDLHSELNLSSLELGDSALYFCASSQLPEDRASGANVLTFGAGSRLTVL.

This chain connects TRBV5-1 to TRBJ1-4; 11 nucleotides match TRBD1. The CDR3 contains 15 residues. J gave up 5 bases and V 4 bases, and 4 bases lay outside the gene matches. Germline values: CDR1 SGHRS, CDR2 YFSETQ. The chain's CDR3 is CASSQGTGGNEKLFF. The DNA of the CDR3 is TGCGCCAGCAGCCAAGGGACAGGGGGGAATGAAAAACTGTTTTTT.

The CDR3 region is CASSSDRGQYGYTF. CDR3 DNA sequence: TGTGCCAGCAGCTCGGACAGGGGGCAGTATGGCTACACCTTC. The chain joins TRBV5-6 to TRBJ1-2; 11 nucleotides match TRBD1. This CDR3 has 14 amino acids. Germline loops: CDR1 SGHDT, CDR2 YYEEEE. V gave up 3 bases and J gave up 5 bases; unmatched junction bases: 3. Based on the CDR3 plus reference TRBV5-6 and TRBJ1-2, the full variable domain is DAGVTQSPTHLIKTRGQQVTLRCSPKSGHDTVSWYQQALGQGPQFIFQYYEEEERQRGNFPDRFSGHQFPNYSSELNVNALLLGDSALYLCASSSDRGQYGYTFGSGTRLTVV.

This sequence joins TRBV12-5 and TRBJ1-1; maybe TRBD1 (6 bases). The V gene's germline CDR1 is LGHNT and CDR2 FRNRAP. This CDR3 has 12 residues. The V end was cut by 9 bases, the J end by 1 base, with 9 bases between. The CDR3 coding sequence is TGTGCTAGCAGGGGCCCGAACACTGAAGCTTTCTTT. It codes for CASRGPNTEAFF. The whole variable domain, filled in from reference TRBV12-5 and TRBJ1-1, reads DARVTQTPRHKVTEMGQEVTMRCQPILGHNTVFWYRQTMMQGLELLAYFRNRAPLDDSGMPKDRFSAEMPDATLATLKIQPSEPRDSAVYFCASRGPNTEAFFGQGTRLTVV.

The J gene is TRBJ1-1, the V gene TRBV7-9; D may be TRBD1 (6 bases). V lost 6 bases to trimming and J lost 3 bases, with 17 bases between them. Germline lookup yields CDR1 SEHNR and CDR2 FQNEAQ (reference sequence). The CDR3 totals 15 residues. CDR3 in DNA: TGTGCCAGCAGATCCCATACAGGGACGGACACTGAAGCTTTCTTT. Its translation: CASRSHTGTDTEAFF.

The chain recombines TRBV15 with TRBJ2-1, with 7 bases identical to TRBD2. With 3 bases clipped from V and 1 base from J, the junction kept 9 bases outside the gene matches. Germline-derived CDR1 and CDR2 are LNHNV and YYDKDF (reference sequence). The length of the CDR3 is 17 residues. CDR3 region: CATSSDHSGPSYNEQFF. The CDR3 region has the DNA TGTGCCACCAGCAGTGACCATAGCGGGCCGTCCTACAATGAGCAGTTCTTC.

This rearrangement joins TRBV5-6 to TRBJ1-1; 8 nucleotides match TRBD1. The CDR3 runs to 15 residues. Germline V gene lookup returns CDR1 SGHDT and CDR2 YYEEEE. V shed 4 bases, J shed 4 bases, and the junction held 9 bases outside the gene matches. CDR3 region: CASSRLDRGGTEAFF. CDR3 nucleotide sequence: TGTGCCAGCAGCCGCCTAGACAGGGGCGGCACTGAAGCTTTCTTT.

The rearrangement uses TRBV7-2 and TRBJ2-4; 7 bases are shared with TRBD1. This CDR3 spans 16 amino acids. Germline V gene lookup returns CDR1 SGHTA and CDR2 FQGNSA. With V trimmed by 2 bases and J by 3 bases, 7 bases remained unmatched. CDR3 nucleotides: TGTGCCAGCAGCTTAACGGGGACAGTGGGCAAAAACATTCAGTACTTC. This codes for CASSLTGTVGKNIQYF. Full variable domain (missing parts from reference TRBV7-2 and TRBJ2-4): GAGVSQSPSNKVTEKGKDVELRCDPISGHTALYWYRQSLGQGLEFLIYFQGNSAPDKSGLPSDRFSAERTGGSVSTLTIQRTQQEDSAVYLCASSLTGTVGKNIQYFGAGTRLSVL.

The chain couples TRBV2 to TRBJ1-5; 8 bases are a match to TRBD1. V lost 6 bases, J lost 3 bases, and 4 bases stayed unmatched. Per germline, CDR1 SNHLY and CDR2 FYNNEI. This CDR3 spans 14 amino acids. In DNA, the CDR3 is TGTGCCAGCAGCTTACAGGGGGACAATCAGCCCCAGCATTTT. It encodes CASSLQGDNQPQHF.

This clone has just one count. The genes are TRBV11-2 and TRBJ1-1; no reliable D call. The CDR3 length is 11 residues. Germline V CDR1 and CDR2: SGHAT, FQNNGV. The V gene lost 4 bases and the J gene lost 10 bases, with 10 bases spanning the gap. The CDR3 loop reads CASSSLSRAFF. CDR3 nucleotide sequence: TGTGCCAGCAGCTCCCTCTCCAGAGCTTTCTTT.

The rearrangement links TRBV4-3 to TRBJ2-7; a weak D match, TRBD1 (6 bases). Looked up from germline, CDR1 is LGHNA and CDR2 is YSLEER. This CDR3 contains 15 residues. The germline V and J ends were trimmed by 0 bases and 4 bases, with 13 bases remaining between them. Written as DNA, the CDR3 is TGCGCCAGCAGCCAAGATCCCAGGGGTACATACGAGCAGTACTTC. It translates to CASSQDPRGTYEQYF.

This chain joins TRBV4-3 and TRBJ2-2; perhaps TRBD1 as D (6 bases). V gave up 6 bases and J gave up 0 bases, with 11 bases separating them. The CDR3 spans 15 residues. The germline CDR1 and CDR2 sequences are LGHNA and YSLEER. The CDR3 region is CASSMTGANTGELFF. CDR3 bases: TGCGCCAGCAGTATGACAGGTGCGAACACCGGGGAGCTGTTTTTT.

The genes are TRBV27 and TRBJ2-7; TRBD1 agrees at 7 bases. The trim removed 8 bases at V and 0 bases at J, leaving 7 bases unmatched. Germline lookup yields CDR1 MNHEY and CDR2 SMNVEV (reference sequence). The CDR3 runs 14 residues. DNA for the CDR3: TGTGCCAGCTGGACCGGGACAGCCTCCTACGAGCAGTACTTC. It translates to CASWTGTASYEQYF.

The rearrangement joins TRBV11-3 to TRBJ2-2; maybe TRBD2 (7 bases). The V gene's germline CDR1 is SGHNT and CDR2 YENEEA. The V end was cut by 3 bases, the J end by 1 base, with 12 bases between. This CDR3 spans 16 amino acids. The CDR3 loop reads CASSLGGLLNTGELFF. The CDR3 bases are TGTGCCAGCAGCTTGGGGGGGCTGCTGAACACCGGGGAGCTGTTTTTT.

J is TRBJ2-1 and V is TRBV5-6; 14 nucleotides agree with TRBD2. The V and J ends lost 4 bases and 7 bases, in that order; junction bases with no gene match: 16. Per the germline V gene, CDR1 is SGHDT and CDR2 is YYEEEE. The CDR3 has 19 residues. In DNA, the CDR3 is TGTGCCAGCAGCCCCCCCGGACTAGCGGGGGGACCGATAAGTAATGAGCAGTTCTTC. The encoded protein is CASSPPGLAGGPISNEQFF.

The genes are TRBV7-2 and TRBJ2-7; 13 bases are shared with TRBD2. The CDR3 extends over 18 amino acids. Germline V gene sequence: CDR1 SGHTA, CDR2 FQGNSA. The V segment lost 1 base and the J segment 3 bases; nucleotides outside the gene matches: 9. CDR3 DNA: TGTGCCAGCAGCTTAGTTCTCACTAGCGGGAGGGCCTTCTACGAGCAGTACTTC. It codes for CASSLVLTSGRAFYEQYF. Full variable domain (missing parts from reference TRBV7-2 and TRBJ2-7): GAGVSQSPSNKVTEKGKDVELRCDPISGHTALYWYRQSLGQGLEFLIYFQGNSAPDKSGLPSDRFSAERTGGSVSTLTIQRTQQEDSAVYLCASSLVLTSGRAFYEQYFGPGTRLTVT.

CDR3 sequence (DNA): TGTGCCAGCAGCGTAGATGTCGGGGACAGGGGGAGCCACGAGCAGTACTTC. This gives the protein CASSVDVGDRGSHEQYF. V gene TRBV9 combines with J gene TRBJ2-7; TRBD1 matches 11 bases. Trimming took 0 bases from V and 5 from J; bases not matched to a gene: 10. In germline, CDR1 is SGDLS, CDR2 YYNGEE. The CDR3 sequence is 17 residues long.

The chain is built from TRBV28 and TRBJ1-5; 8 positions agree with TRBD1. The germline V gene encodes CDR1 MDHEN and CDR2 SYDVKM. The CDR3 totals 12 residues. The V segment lost 10 bases and the J segment 7 bases; nucleotides outside the gene matches: 6. The CDR3 reads CATTGAEQPQHF. The DNA for the CDR3 is TGTGCCACGACAGGGGCTGAACAGCCCCAGCATTTT.

This clone has only one observation. The chain employs TRBV4-3 and TRBJ2-7; D possibly corresponds to TRBD2 (5 bases). The CDR3 is made up of 16 amino acids. Germline CDR1 reads LGHNA; CDR2 reads YSLEER. The ends were cut back, 1 base at V and 2 bases at J, with 15 bases in the middle. CDR3 residues: CASSQGLRERPYEQYF. The CDR3 DNA reads TGCGCCAGCAGCCAAGGACTAAGGGAAAGGCCCTACGAGCAGTACTTC.

V gene TRBV4-2 combines with J gene TRBJ2-3; 7 nucleotides align to TRBD2. V shed 2 bases, J shed 5 bases, and the junction held 10 bases outside the gene matches. Germline V gene data show CDR1 as LGHNA and CDR2 as YNFKEQ. CDR3 length: 16 amino acids. The CDR3 sequence: CASSQHPREGLDTQYF. The CDR3, as DNA: TGTGCCAGCAGCCAACATCCCAGGGAGGGGCTAGATACGCAGTATTTT.